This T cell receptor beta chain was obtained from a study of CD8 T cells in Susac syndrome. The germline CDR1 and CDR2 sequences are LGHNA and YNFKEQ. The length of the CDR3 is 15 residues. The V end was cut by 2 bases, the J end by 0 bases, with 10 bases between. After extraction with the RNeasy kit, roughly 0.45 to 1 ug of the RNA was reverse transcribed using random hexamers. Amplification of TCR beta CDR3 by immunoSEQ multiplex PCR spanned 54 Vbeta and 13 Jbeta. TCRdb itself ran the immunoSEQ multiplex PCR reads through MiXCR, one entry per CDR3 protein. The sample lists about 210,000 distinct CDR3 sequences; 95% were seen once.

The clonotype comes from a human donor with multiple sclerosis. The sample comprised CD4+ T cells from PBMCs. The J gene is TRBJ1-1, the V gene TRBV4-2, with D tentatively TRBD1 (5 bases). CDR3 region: CASSQREGLNTEAFF. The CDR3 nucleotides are TGTGCCAGCAGCCAAAGGGAGGGGTTGAACACTGAAGCTTTCTTT.